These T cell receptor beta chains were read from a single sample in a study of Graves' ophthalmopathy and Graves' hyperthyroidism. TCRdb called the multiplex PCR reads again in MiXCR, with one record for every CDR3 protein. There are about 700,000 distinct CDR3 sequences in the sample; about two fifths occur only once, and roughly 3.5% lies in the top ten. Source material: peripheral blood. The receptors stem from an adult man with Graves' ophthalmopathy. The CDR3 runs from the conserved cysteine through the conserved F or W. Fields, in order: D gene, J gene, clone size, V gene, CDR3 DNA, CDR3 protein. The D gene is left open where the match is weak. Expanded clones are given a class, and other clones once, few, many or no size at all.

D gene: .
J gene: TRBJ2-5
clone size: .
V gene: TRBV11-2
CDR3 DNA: TGTGCCAGCAGCCCACAGGGAGGATGGAAGACCCAGTACTTC
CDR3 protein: CASSPQGGWKTQYF

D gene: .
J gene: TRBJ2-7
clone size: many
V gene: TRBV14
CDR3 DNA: TGTGCCAGCAGCCAAGATAGGATTGGGTGGCGATCCTACGAGCAGTACTTC
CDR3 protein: CASSQDRIGWRSYEQYF

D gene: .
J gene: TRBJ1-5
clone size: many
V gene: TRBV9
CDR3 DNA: TGTGCCAGCAGCCCCGGGGAACATAGCAATCAGCCCCAGCATTTT
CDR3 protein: CASSPGEHSNQPQHF

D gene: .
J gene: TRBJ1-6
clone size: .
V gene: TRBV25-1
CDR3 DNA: TGTGCCGGTTTTAATTCACCCCTCCACTTT
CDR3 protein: CAGFNSPLHF

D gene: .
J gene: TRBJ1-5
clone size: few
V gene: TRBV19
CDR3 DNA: TGTGCCAGTAGTATTAGAAGGATCGGAGATCAGCCCCAGCATTTT
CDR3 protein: CASSIRRIGDQPQHF

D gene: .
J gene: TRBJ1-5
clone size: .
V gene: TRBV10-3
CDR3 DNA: TGTGCCAGCAGTTACGGTTTCCAGCCCCAGCATTTT
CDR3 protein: CASSYGFQPQHF

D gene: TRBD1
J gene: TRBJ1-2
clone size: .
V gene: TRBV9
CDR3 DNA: TGTGCCAGCAGCGTTCCTAGCCAGGGACAGAATGGCTACACCTTC
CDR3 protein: CASSVPSQGQNGYTF

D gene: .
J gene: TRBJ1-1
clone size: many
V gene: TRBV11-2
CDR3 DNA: TGTGCCAGCAGCTTACCCGTTCGAGGGGATCTGAACACTGAAGCTTTCTTT
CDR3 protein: CASSLPVRGDLNTEAFF

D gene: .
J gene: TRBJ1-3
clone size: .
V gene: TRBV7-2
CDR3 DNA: TGTGCCAGCAGCCACTTCTCGGGGCCTTCTGGAAACACCATATATTTT
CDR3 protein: CASSHFSGPSGNTIYF

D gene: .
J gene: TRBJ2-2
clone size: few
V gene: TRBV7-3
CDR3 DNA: TGTGCCAGCAGTTTTGTACTGAACACCGGGGAGCTGTTTTTT
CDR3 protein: CASSFVLNTGELFF

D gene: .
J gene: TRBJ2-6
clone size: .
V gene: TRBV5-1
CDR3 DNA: TGCGCCAGCAGCCCGGACAGTTGGGCTAACGTCCTGACTTTC
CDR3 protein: CASSPDSWANVLTF

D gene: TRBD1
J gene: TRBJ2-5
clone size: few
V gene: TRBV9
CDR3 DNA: TGTGCCAGCAGCGATACACAGGGGGGACAGGAGACCCAGTACTTC
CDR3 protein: CASSDTQGGQETQYF

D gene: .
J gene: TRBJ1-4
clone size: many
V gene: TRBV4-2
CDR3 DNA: TGTGCCAGCAGCCAAGAACAGGCTAATGAAAAACTGTTTTTT
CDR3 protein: CASSQEQANEKLFF

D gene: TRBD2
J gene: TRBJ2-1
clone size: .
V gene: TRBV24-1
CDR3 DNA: TGTGCCACCAGTGAACGTGGCGGGAGGGGGCAGTACAATGAGCAGTTCTTC
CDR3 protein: CATSERGGRGQYNEQFF

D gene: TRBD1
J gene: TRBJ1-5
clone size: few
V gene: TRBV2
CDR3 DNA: TGTGCCAGCAGTTTATCAGGGACAGGGAGGCAGCCCCAGCATTTT
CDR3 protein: CASSLSGTGRQPQHF

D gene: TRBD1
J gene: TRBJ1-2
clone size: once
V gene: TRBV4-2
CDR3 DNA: TGTGCCAGCAGCCTTTATTTGACAGGGATCAACTATGGCTACACCTTC
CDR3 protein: CASSLYLTGINYGYTF

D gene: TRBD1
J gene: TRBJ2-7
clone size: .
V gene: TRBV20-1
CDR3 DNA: TGCAGTGCTCACAGGGGGAGGGAGCAGTACTTC
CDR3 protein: CSAHRGREQYF

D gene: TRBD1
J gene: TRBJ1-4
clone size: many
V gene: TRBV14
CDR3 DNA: TGTGCCAGCAGGGGACCGGACAGGCCCGTAACTGGTGGTGAAAAACTGTTTTTT
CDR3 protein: CASRGPDRPVTGGEKLFF

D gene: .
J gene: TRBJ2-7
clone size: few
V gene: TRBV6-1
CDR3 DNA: TGTGCCAGCAGTTACTCGATACAACAGCCCACCTACGAGCAGTACTTC
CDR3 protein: CASSYSIQQPTYEQYF

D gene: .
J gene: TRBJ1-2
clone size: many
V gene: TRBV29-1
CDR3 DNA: TGCAGCGTCGAGGACAGTCTTAACTATGGCTACACCTTC
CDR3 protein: CSVEDSLNYGYTF

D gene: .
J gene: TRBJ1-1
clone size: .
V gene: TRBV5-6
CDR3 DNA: TGTGCCAGCAGCTTCGGGGGGGGTGGCCGGGAAGCTTTCTTT
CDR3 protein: CASSFGGGGREAFF

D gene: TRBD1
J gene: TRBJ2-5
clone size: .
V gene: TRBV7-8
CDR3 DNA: TGTGCCAGCAGCTACCGAGCTACCCGACAGGGGGCGAGGGAGACCCAGTACTTC
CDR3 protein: CASSYRATRQGARETQYF

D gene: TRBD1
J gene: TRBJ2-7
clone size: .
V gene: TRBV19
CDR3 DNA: TGTGCCAGTGGTCGGACAGGGGGCGTGCACGAGCAGTACTTC
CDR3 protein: CASGRTGGVHEQYF

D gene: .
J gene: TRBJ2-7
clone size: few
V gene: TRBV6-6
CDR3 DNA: TGTGCCAGCACCCGACTCCACTCCTACGAGCAGTACTTC
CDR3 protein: CASTRLHSYEQYF

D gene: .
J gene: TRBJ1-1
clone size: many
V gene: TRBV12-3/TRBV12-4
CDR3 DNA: TGTGCCAGCAGTCTAGGGGTAGTGCGTGGCAACACTGAAGCTTTCTTT
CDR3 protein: CASSLGVVRGNTEAFF

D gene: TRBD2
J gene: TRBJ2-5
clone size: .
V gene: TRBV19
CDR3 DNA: TGTGCCAGTGGTAGCGGGAGGGCCGGAGAGACCCAGTACTTC
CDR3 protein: CASGSGRAGETQYF

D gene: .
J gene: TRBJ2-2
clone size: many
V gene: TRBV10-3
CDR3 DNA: TGTGCCATCCAGTCTGCAGCGAACACCGGGGAGCTGTTTTTT
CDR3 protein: CAIQSAANTGELFF

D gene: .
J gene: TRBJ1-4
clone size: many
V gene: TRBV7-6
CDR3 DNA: TGTGCCAGCAGCTTAGTACCCGGGGGGCATGAAAAACTGTTTTTT
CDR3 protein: CASSLVPGGHEKLFF

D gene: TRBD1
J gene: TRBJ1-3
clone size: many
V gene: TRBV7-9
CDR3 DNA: TGTGCCAGCAGCCGCGGACAGGGCTACACCATATATTTT
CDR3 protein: CASSRGQGYTIYF

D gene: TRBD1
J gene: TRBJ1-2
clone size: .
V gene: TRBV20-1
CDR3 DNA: TGCAGTGCTAGCCGTTCAGGGACAGGGGGCATTAGCTATGGCTACACCTTC
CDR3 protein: CSASRSGTGGISYGYTF

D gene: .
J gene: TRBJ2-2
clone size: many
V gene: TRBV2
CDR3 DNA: TGTGCCAGCGACGGACAGGGGGAGCTGTTTTTT
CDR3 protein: CASDGQGELFF

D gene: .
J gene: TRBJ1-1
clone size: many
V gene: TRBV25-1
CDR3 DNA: TGTGCCAGCAGTGAAACGGGGGACACTGAAGCTTTCTTT
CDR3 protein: CASSETGDTEAFF

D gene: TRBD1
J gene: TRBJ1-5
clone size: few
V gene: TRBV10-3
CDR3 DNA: TGTGCCAGCAGTAACGGACAGGGGGGGGGAGGCAATCAGCCCCAGCATTTT
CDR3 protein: CASSNGQGGGGNQPQHF

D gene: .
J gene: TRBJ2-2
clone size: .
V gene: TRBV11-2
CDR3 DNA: TGTGCCAGCAGAACTTGGGGGGGGCGGCATGAGCAGTTTTTT
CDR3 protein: CASRTWGGRHEQFF

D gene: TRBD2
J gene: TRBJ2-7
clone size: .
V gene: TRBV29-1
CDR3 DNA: TGCAGCGTCTGGAGCGGGACCTACGAGCAGTACTTC
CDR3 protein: CSVWSGTYEQYF

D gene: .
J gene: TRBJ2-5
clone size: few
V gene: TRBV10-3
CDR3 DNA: TGTGCCAGCAGTTACCCGCTGGAGACCCAGTACTTC
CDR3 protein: CASSYPLETQYF

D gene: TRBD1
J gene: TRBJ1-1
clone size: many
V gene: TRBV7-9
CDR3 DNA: TGTGCCAGCAGCTTAACAGGGGGCGAGAACGGACACGGAGCTTTCTTT
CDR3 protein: CASSLTGGENGHGAFF

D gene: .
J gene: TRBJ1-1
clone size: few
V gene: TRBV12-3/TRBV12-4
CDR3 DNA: TGTGCCAGCAGTCCTAGGGTGACAGGACCTTATAGCTCTGAAGCTTTCTTT
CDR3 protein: CASSPRVTGPYSSEAFF

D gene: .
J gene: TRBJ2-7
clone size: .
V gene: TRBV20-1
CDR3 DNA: TGCAGTGCTAGGGGCAGGGGCCGCTACGAGCAGTACTTC
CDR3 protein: CSARGRGRYEQYF

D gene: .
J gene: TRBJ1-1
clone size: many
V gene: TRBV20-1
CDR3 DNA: TGCAAGACCGACAGGAACACTGAAGCTTTCTTT
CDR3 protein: CKTDRNTEAFF

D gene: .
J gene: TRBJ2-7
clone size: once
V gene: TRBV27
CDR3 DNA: TGTGCCAGCATTTCACTAGAGGGGTACGAGCAGTACTTC
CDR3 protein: CASISLEGYEQYF

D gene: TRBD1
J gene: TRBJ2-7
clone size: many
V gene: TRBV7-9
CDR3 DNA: TGTGCCAGCAGCCACTCACCCGGGACAGGGGTTGACGAGCAGTACTTC
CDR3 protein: CASSHSPGTGVDEQYF

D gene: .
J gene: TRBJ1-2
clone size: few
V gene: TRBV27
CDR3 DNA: TGTGCCAGCAGTTTATCGATGGTGGACTATGGCTACACCTTC
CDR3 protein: CASSLSMVDYGYTF

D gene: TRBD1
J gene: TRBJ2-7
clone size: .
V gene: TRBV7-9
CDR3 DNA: TGTGCCAGCAGCCTGGCCGGGACAGGCCCTCTGGGGCAGTACTTC
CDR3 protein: CASSLAGTGPLGQYF

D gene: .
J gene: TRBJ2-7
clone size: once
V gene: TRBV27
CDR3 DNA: TGTGCCAGCAGCTTGGCGCAGGGAATTTACGAGCAGTACTTC
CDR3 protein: CASSLAQGIYEQYF

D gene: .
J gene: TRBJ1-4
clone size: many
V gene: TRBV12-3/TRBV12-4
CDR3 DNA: TGTGCCAGCAGTTCCGAAACCATGGGAAAACTGTTTTTT
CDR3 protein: CASSSETMGKLFF

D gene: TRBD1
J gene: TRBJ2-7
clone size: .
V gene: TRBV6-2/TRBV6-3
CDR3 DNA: TGTGCCAGCAGTTCCGCACCACAGGGGGCGACCTACGGGCAGTACTTC
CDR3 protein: CASSSAPQGATYGQYF

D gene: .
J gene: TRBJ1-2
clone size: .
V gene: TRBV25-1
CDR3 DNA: TGTGCCAGCAGTGAGACAGGCGTCTATGGCTACACCTTC
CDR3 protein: CASSETGVYGYTF

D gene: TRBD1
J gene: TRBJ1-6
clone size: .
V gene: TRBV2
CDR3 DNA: TGTGCCACCTCCGGGACAGGGAGTTCACCCCTCCACTTT
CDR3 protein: CATSGTGSSPLHF

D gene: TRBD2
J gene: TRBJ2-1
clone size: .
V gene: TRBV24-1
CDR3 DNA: TGTGCCACCAGTGGGTCGGGACTAGCGGGAGAGAGTGAGCAGTTCTTC
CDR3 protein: CATSGSGLAGESEQFF

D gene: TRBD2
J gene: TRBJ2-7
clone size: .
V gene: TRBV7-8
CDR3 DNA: TGTGCCAGCAGCCCCCTCGCGGGGGGGGCGCAGTACTTC
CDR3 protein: CASSPLAGGAQYF

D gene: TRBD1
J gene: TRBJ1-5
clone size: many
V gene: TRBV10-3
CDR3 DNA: TGTGCCAGCAGTGGAGCAACAGGGGTTGTGAGCAATCAGCCCCAGCATTTT
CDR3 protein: CASSGATGVVSNQPQHF

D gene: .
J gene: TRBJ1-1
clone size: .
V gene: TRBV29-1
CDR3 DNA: TGCAGCAGCCAAGTAAGGTCCGCTGAAGCTTTCTTT
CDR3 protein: CSSQVRSAEAFF

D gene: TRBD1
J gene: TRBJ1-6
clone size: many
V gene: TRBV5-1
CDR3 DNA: TGCGCCAGCAGCTTCGACAGGGATAATTCACCCCTCCACTTT
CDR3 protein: CASSFDRDNSPLHF

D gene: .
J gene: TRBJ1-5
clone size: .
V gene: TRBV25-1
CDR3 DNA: TGTGCCAGCAGTGTAGGGTCAGAGGATAGCAATCAGCCCCAGCATTTT
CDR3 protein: CASSVGSEDSNQPQHF

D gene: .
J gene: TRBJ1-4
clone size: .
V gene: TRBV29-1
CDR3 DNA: TGCAGCGTCGTTCAGGAGGGAAAACTGTTTTTT
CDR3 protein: CSVVQEGKLFF